This T cell receptor beta chain was identified during a study of cytomegalovirus exposure and HLA in healthy donors. The CDR3 runs 19 residues. Germline CDR1 reads SGHNT; CDR2 reads YYREEE (reference sequence). The study, taken as a whole, reports: Follow-up analysis later connected one missense variant in DCLRE1C with trimming of TCR beta V- and J-genes.

Vbeta (60) and Jbeta (13) primers were used in the PCR. Sequencing was performed with immunoSEQ multiplex PCR; in TCRdb, only in-frame clones are kept and a portion is missing. The sample has approximately 130,000 clones, approximately 85% seen once. With regard to this clone: What it binds is not known. The junction and the germline gene differ at one end; a read error may be behind it.

The specimen sequenced was PBMCs. This receptor was obtained from a woman aged 25 to 39 in good health and CMV-seropositive. The chain is built from TRBV5-4 and TRBJ2-7, with TRBD2 as a possible D gene (7 bases). The chain's CDR3 is CASRLGGGGTRGDQGEQYF. The DNA of the CDR3 is TGTGCCAGCAGGTTGGGAGGGGGGGGGACAAGAGGTGATCAGGGCGAGCAGTACTTC. The variable domain in full, completed from reference TRBV5-4 and TRBJ2-7, reads ETGVTQSPTHLIKTRGQQVTLRCSSQSGHNTVSWYQQALGQGPQFIFQYYREEENGRGNFPPRFSGLQFPNYSSELNVNALELDDSALYLCASRLGGGGTRGDQGEQYFGPGTRLTVT.